The sequence of this TCR beta chain was determined in a study of T cell responses to AZD1222 COVID-19 vaccine. A word on this clone: Its cognate antigen is unknown.

Some clones are missing from TCRdb's copy, which holds only in-frame ones; the method was immunoSEQ multiplex PCR. The sample lists 60,000 to 75,000 clones; around 80% were seen once. The length of the CDR3 is 14 residues. Looked up from germline, CDR1 is SGHRS and CDR2 is YFSETQ. With V trimmed by 3 bases and J by 0 bases, 2 bases remained unmatched. Study results and caveats: The span of vaccine-associated CD4 TCRs extended across spike, with dominance at 160-218 and 743-854.

The TCR was taken from an adult who received the AZD1222 COVID-19 vaccine. This specimen was peripheral blood, taken 28 days after the second AZD1222 dose. The chain uses TRBV5-1 and TRBJ1-1; 7 bases are a match to TRBD1. CDR3 in amino acids: CASSSDRLNTEAFF. CDR3 DNA sequence: TGCGCCAGCAGCTCGGACAGGTTGAACACTGAAGCTTTCTTT. Complete variable domain (other parts from reference TRBV5-1 and TRBJ1-1): KAGVTQTPRYLIKTRGQQVTLSCSPISGHRSVSWYQQTPGQGLQFLFEYFSETQRNKGNFPGRFSGRQFSNSRSEMNVSTLELGDSALYLCASSSDRLNTEAFFGQGTRLTVV.